A single TCR beta chain is shown here with its context. Its binding antigen is unknown. No much larger clone is present one base from it, and per-base qualities are unavailable. The data originate from a study of blood T cell repertoires in COVID-19 (TCRdb year 2020). The study in broad terms: The collaborator samples originated in the United States, Italy and Spain and spanned the acute and convalescent phases of COVID-19. The dataset comprised deeply sampled blood TCRbeta repertoires from subjects exposed to, actively infected with, or recovered from COVID-19. Samples were obtained from the ongoing ImmuneRACE study (first 160 participants) and from 1,000 to 1,500 subjects provided by 6 global collaborators. HLA class I and class II types, where available, came from metadata supplied by the sample provider rather than from assay-based typing. Nearly every sample came with metadata listing a de-identified subject ID, COVID-19 status, age in years and sex. The repertoires were released in a freely available public database meant as a resource for research on the immune response to SARS-CoV-2. The prospective study material was composed of cDNA or gDNA derived from T cells, B-cell-depleted T cells, or PBMCs.

The immunoSEQ Assay, a bias-controlled multiplex PCR, was used to amplify TCRbeta CDR3 regions from genomic DNA. In the authors' own workflow: The number of nucleated cells in each sample was estimated by amplification of reference gene primers within the assay. Sequence reads were collapsed and filtered to measure the absolute abundance of every unique TCRbeta CDR3 rearrangement. For each sample, productive Simpson clonality was calculated as the square root of Simpson's diversity index over productive rearrangements. This immuneACCESS table, as held by TCRdb, lists in-frame sequences with V and J called but not all clones. Of the missing ones, under half trace to an unresolved V gene in checked studies; the others have no known cause. Clone size and V and J calls were adopted from that table, with D and trimming inferred from the DNA. This sample comprises 50,000 to 75,000 clones, around 77% of them detected only once. Together, the top ten hold 20% to 25% of the sample.

Collaborating institutions collected whole blood in K2EDTA tubes following their own protocols. For TCRbeta analysis, collaborators shipped samples as frozen whole blood, isolated PBMCs, or DNA extracted from either of those sample types. Its CDR3 holds 12 amino acids, cysteine through phenylalanine. The kept DNA is CDR3 alone, 36 bases in frame from the first base. The germline V gene specifies ENHRY as CDR1 and SYGVKD as CDR2. The germline ends are 8 bases apart after V is trimmed by 8 bases and J by 0 bases. What the research found in general, with its limitations: The quantity of clinical and demographic metadata differed by source and by participant and was supplied without curation.

Here the chain combines TRBV10-3 and TRBJ2-7; TRBD1 is a weak D gene call, 6 bases matching. The TCR sequence derives from an elderly man with active or convalescent COVID-19. What was sequenced was peripheral blood. The CDR3 amino acid sequence is: CAIGQTSYEQYF. The bases read TGTGCCATCGGACAGACCTCCTACGAGCAGTACTTC.